The rows below give T cell receptor beta chains drawn from one sample of a study of Ad26.COV2.S vaccination and SARS-CoV-2 variants. Sequencing was performed with immunoSEQ multiplex PCR; in TCRdb, only in-frame clones are kept and a portion is missing. The repertoire includes some 350,000 clones, roughly 94% of them detected once, and around 4% sits in the top ten. The sample consisted of peripheral blood, taken after recovery from COVID-19. Receptors were obtained from a human donor who had recovered from COVID-19. CDR3s include the opening cysteine and the closing phenylalanine or tryptophan. D genes are given only for firm matches. For some rows the clone size is stated as once, few or many, or as a class when expanded; others skip it.

D: -; J: TRBJ1-1; V: TRBV4-1; size: -; DNA: TGCGCCAGCAGCCAGCCCCAGCAGGGTAACACTGAAGCTTTCTTT; CDR3: CASSQPQQGNTEAFF
D: -; J: TRBJ2-7; V: TRBV6-5; size: -; DNA: TGTGCCAGCAGTTACTCTGGAAAGGGGGGAGCCTACGAGCAGTACTTC; CDR3: CASSYSGKGGAYEQYF
D: -; J: TRBJ2-2; V: TRBV10-3; size: -; DNA: TGTGCCATCAGTGAGTCAGGTCCGAACACCGGGGAGCTGTTTTTT; CDR3: CAISESGPNTGELFF
D: -; J: TRBJ1-2; V: TRBV6-5; size: -; DNA: TGTGCCAGCAGGCGGGGAGACTATGGCTACACCTTC; CDR3: CASRRGDYGYTF
D: -; J: TRBJ1-3; V: TRBV9; size: few; DNA: TGTGCCAGCAGCGTAGGAGGGGGCTCTGGAAACACCATATATTTT; CDR3: CASSVGGGSGNTIYF
D: TRBD1; J: TRBJ2-3; V: TRBV9; size: -; DNA: TGTGCCAGCAGCGTATCACAGGGGGCGGATACGCAGTATTTT; CDR3: CASSVSQGADTQYF
D: TRBD1; J: TRBJ2-3; V: TRBV6-5; size: -; DNA: TGTGCCAGCAGTTACTTCGGACAGGGCGTTGTGGATACGCAGTATTTT; CDR3: CASSYFGQGVVDTQYF
D: TRBD2; J: TRBJ2-7; V: TRBV5-4; size: -; DNA: TGTGCCAGCAGCCCGACTAGCGGGGCGAGCTCCTACGAGCAGTACTTC; CDR3: CASSPTSGASSYEQYF
D: -; J: TRBJ1-2; V: TRBV7-3; size: -; DNA: TGTGCCAGCAGCTCGGGACCTAACTATGGCTACACCTTC; CDR3: CASSSGPNYGYTF
D: -; J: TRBJ1-4; V: TRBV7-2; size: -; DNA: TGTGCCAGCAGCTTTGGAGGGATTGGGTTGGAAAAACTGTTTTTT; CDR3: CASSFGGIGLEKLFF
D: -; J: TRBJ1-6; V: TRBV27; size: once; DNA: TGTGCCAGCAGTTTTGGTCGGCTCCTCCACTTT; CDR3: CASSFGRLLHF
D: TRBD2; J: TRBJ2-7; V: TRBV3-1/TRBV3-2; size: -; DNA: TGTGCCAGCAGCCAAAGACTAGCGGCCGAGCAGTACTTC; CDR3: CASSQRLAAEQYF
D: -; J: TRBJ1-3; V: TRBV10-3; size: -; DNA: TGTGCCATCGCACGGGGCAACTCTGGAAACACCATATATTTT; CDR3: CAIARGNSGNTIYF
D: -; J: TRBJ1-5; V: TRBV9; size: -; DNA: TGTGCCAGCAGCGTACTTCAGCCCCAGCATTTT; CDR3: CASSVLQPQHF
D: TRBD1; J: TRBJ1-2; V: TRBV6-5; size: once; DNA: TGTGCCAGCAGCTCCTATGGGACAGGGAATGGCTACACCTTC; CDR3: CASSSYGTGNGYTF
D: -; J: TRBJ1-5; V: TRBV4-1; size: -; DNA: TGCGCCAGCAGCCAGGGTACCCTCAGGAATCAGCCCCAGCATTTT; CDR3: CASSQGTLRNQPQHF
D: -; J: TRBJ1-1; V: TRBV11-2; size: -; DNA: TGTGCCAGCAGCTTATCCGGCGGGGGCGCGAACACTGAAGCTTTCTTT; CDR3: CASSLSGGGANTEAFF
D: TRBD1; J: TRBJ2-4; V: TRBV2; size: -; DNA: TGTGCCAGCAGTGTAGGACAGGGGCCTGTTTCGGGCAAAAACATTCAGTACTTC; CDR3: CASSVGQGPVSGKNIQYF
D: TRBD2; J: TRBJ2-1; V: TRBV3-1/TRBV3-2; size: -; DNA: TGTGCCAGCAGCCAAGTTAGCACTAGCGGGGGCCGCAATGAGCAGTTCTTC; CDR3: CASSQVSTSGGRNEQFF
D: -; J: TRBJ2-6; V: TRBV24-1; size: -; DNA: TGTGCCACCAGTGAGGCTACAGGGTCTGGGGCCAACGTCCTGACTTTC; CDR3: CATSEATGSGANVLTF
D: TRBD2; J: TRBJ2-7; V: TRBV9; size: -; DNA: TGTGCCAGCAGCCCGAGCGGGGCCTACGAGCAGTACTTC; CDR3: CASSPSGAYEQYF
D: -; J: TRBJ1-2; V: TRBV12-3/TRBV12-4; size: -; DNA: TGTGCCAGCAGTTTCGGGAACTACTATGGCTACACCTTC; CDR3: CASSFGNYYGYTF
D: -; J: TRBJ1-2; V: TRBV19; size: -; DNA: TGTGCCAGTAATGGGGGTGTAATAGGGGCTAACTATGGCTACACCTTC; CDR3: CASNGGVIGANYGYTF
D: -; J: TRBJ1-6; V: TRBV4-1; size: -; DNA: TGCGCCAGCAGCCAAGATGAGCACTCGGTCCTCCACTTT; CDR3: CASSQDEHSVLHF
D: -; J: TRBJ2-5; V: TRBV4-1; size: -; DNA: TGCGCCAGCAGCCAAGAAAGGGGAAGGGAGACCCAGTACTTC; CDR3: CASSQERGRETQYF
D: -; J: TRBJ2-3; V: TRBV2; size: -; DNA: TGTGCCAGCAGTGGAGACAGTACAACAGATACGCAGTATTTT; CDR3: CASSGDSTTDTQYF
D: -; J: TRBJ1-1; V: TRBV6-2/TRBV6-3; size: -; DNA: TGTGCCAGCAGTTATGGCCTAGGGATTGAAGCTTTCTTT; CDR3: CASSYGLGIEAFF
D: -; J: TRBJ2-3; V: TRBV12-3/TRBV12-4; size: -; DNA: TGTGCCAGGGACCCAGGGCGCACAGATACGCAGTATTTT; CDR3: CARDPGRTDTQYF
D: -; J: TRBJ1-2; V: TRBV27; size: -; DNA: TGTGCCAGCAGTTGGGGGGCGGGAAATGGCTACACCTTC; CDR3: CASSWGAGNGYTF
D: -; J: TRBJ1-1; V: TRBV5-1; size: -; DNA: TGCGCCAGCAGCTCAGAAAGGAACACTGAAGCTTTCTTT; CDR3: CASSSERNTEAFF
D: -; J: TRBJ1-2; V: TRBV7-8; size: -; DNA: TGTGCCAGCAGCCCCCAGCAGATCCCTAACTATGGCTACACCTTC; CDR3: CASSPQQIPNYGYTF
D: TRBD2; J: TRBJ2-3; V: TRBV6-5; size: -; DNA: TGTGCCAGCAGTTACAGCTTAGCGGGTATAACAGATACGCAGTATTTT; CDR3: CASSYSLAGITDTQYF
D: -; J: TRBJ1-2; V: TRBV29-1; size: -; DNA: TGCAGCGTTGTGGGGATACCCTATGGCTACACCTTC; CDR3: CSVVGIPYGYTF
D: -; J: TRBJ1-2; V: TRBV5-6; size: few; DNA: TGTGCCAGCACCACGTGGGGGCGGGGTGGCTACACCTTC; CDR3: CASTTWGRGGYTF
D: -; J: TRBJ1-5; V: TRBV19; size: -; DNA: TGTGCCAGTAGTTGGGGGGGGGAAGCCAATCAGCCCCAGCATTTT; CDR3: CASSWGGEANQPQHF
D: TRBD1; J: TRBJ1-6; V: TRBV19; size: -; DNA: TGTGCCAGTAGTACGGGACAGGGGGATTCACCCCTCCACTTT; CDR3: CASSTGQGDSPLHF
D: TRBD1; J: TRBJ2-3; V: TRBV7-9; size: -; DNA: TGTGCCAGCAGCGGACAGGGCCCTAGCACAGATACGCAGTATTTT; CDR3: CASSGQGPSTDTQYF
D: -; J: TRBJ1-2; V: TRBV6-6; size: -; DNA: TGTGCCACCGGTGGGGGTGGCTACACCTTC; CDR3: CATGGGGYTF
D: TRBD2; J: TRBJ2-1; V: TRBV5-1; size: -; DNA: TGCGCCAGCAGCTTGGAGGGACTAGCGGGCCTGAATGAGCAGTTCTTC; CDR3: CASSLEGLAGLNEQFF
D: -; J: TRBJ1-3; V: TRBV6-5; size: -; DNA: TGTGCCAGCAGCCAGGTCGATTCCTCTGGAAACACCATATATTTT; CDR3: CASSQVDSSGNTIYF
D: -; J: TRBJ1-5; V: TRBV5-4; size: -; DNA: TGTGCCAGCAGCAACAGTGGGGGGCCCCAGCATTTT; CDR3: CASSNSGGPQHF
D: -; J: TRBJ2-3; V: TRBV27; size: -; DNA: TGTGCCAGCAGTCTCTCCGGACACGGGGCGGTGGAAGATACGCAGTATTTT; CDR3: CASSLSGHGAVEDTQYF
D: -; J: TRBJ1-4; V: TRBV13; size: -; DNA: TGTGCCAGCAGCTGGGGGACAACTAATGAAAAACTGTTTTTT; CDR3: CASSWGTTNEKLFF
D: -; J: TRBJ2-7; V: TRBV14; size: few; DNA: TGTGCCAGCAGCCAAGGGGTGTTGCGCGAGCAGTACTTC; CDR3: CASSQGVLREQYF
D: -; J: TRBJ2-7; V: TRBV9; size: -; DNA: TGTGCCAGCAGCGTAGGAACCTCAGGGAATCCACCCTACGAGCAGTACTTC; CDR3: CASSVGTSGNPPYEQYF
D: -; J: TRBJ1-1; V: TRBV6-5; size: -; DNA: TGTGCCAGCAGTCAGGGGTTGAACACTGAAGCTTTCTTT; CDR3: CASSQGLNTEAFF
D: -; J: TRBJ1-1; V: TRBV7-2; size: -; DNA: TGTGCCAGCAGCTTAGCGGGGTGGAACACTGAAGCTTTCTTT; CDR3: CASSLAGWNTEAFF
D: TRBD1; J: TRBJ1-1; V: TRBV28; size: -; DNA: TGTGCCAGCAGCCCGAACAGGGGGTTTAACACTGAAGCTTTCTTT; CDR3: CASSPNRGFNTEAFF
D: TRBD2; J: TRBJ2-2; V: TRBV6-2/TRBV6-3; size: -; DNA: TGTGCCAGCAGTTACCCACCCGGCGGGGGGGTCTCCGGGGAGCTGTTTTTT; CDR3: CASSYPPGGGVSGELFF
D: -; J: TRBJ1-1; V: TRBV5-1; size: -; DNA: TGCGCCAGCAGCTTGGACGGGTTCAACACTGAAGCTTTCTTT; CDR3: CASSLDGFNTEAFF
D: TRBD1; J: TRBJ1-2; V: TRBV27; size: -; DNA: TGTGCCAGCAGTTTATCGAAGGGACAGGGGGCTGGGTATGGCTACACCTTC; CDR3: CASSLSKGQGAGYGYTF
D: TRBD1; J: TRBJ2-5; V: TRBV2; size: -; DNA: TGTGCCAGCGACAGGGGGCAAGAGACCCAGTACTTC; CDR3: CASDRGQETQYF
D: -; J: TRBJ1-4; V: TRBV4-1; size: -; DNA: TGCGCCAGCAGCTGGGCCGCAACTAATGAAAAACTGTTTTTT; CDR3: CASSWAATNEKLFF
D: -; J: TRBJ2-1; V: TRBV3-1/TRBV3-2; size: -; DNA: TGTGCCAGCAGCCAAGTACAGGTCTCCTACAATGAGCAGTTCTTC; CDR3: CASSQVQVSYNEQFF
D: TRBD2; J: TRBJ2-5; V: TRBV7-7; size: -; DNA: TGTGCTAGCAGCTTACCCGGGACTAGCGGGGGGGATCCCAGGATAGAGACCCAGTACTTC; CDR3: CASSLPGTSGGDPRIETQYF